This is a list of T cell receptor beta chains from one sample in a study of T-cell reconstitution after alpha-beta-depleted transplantation in children. Using its own MiXCR run on the PCR reads, TCRdb lists one record per CDR3 protein. This sample has nearly 400,000 distinct CDR3 sequences, with about a fifth found just once. Sequencing used PBMCs from the stem cell graft donor, obtained from the stem cell graft. The receptors were gathered from a human donor who donated a stem cell graft to a child with acute myeloid leukemia. The CDR3 runs from the conserved cysteine through the conserved F or W. A D gene is named only where the DNA matches it firmly. Clone size is not always given. Where it is, it says once, few, many or a class for expanded clones.

length	V	J	D	size	CDR3	DNA
12	TRBV29-1	TRBJ2-2	-	-	CSGSFRTGELFF	TGCAGCGGAAGCTTTCGGACCGGGGAGCTGTTTTTT
15	TRBV3-1	TRBJ2-2	TRBD1	many	CASSQGQGFAGELFF	TGTGCCAGCAGCCAAGGACAGGGATTCGCCGGGGAGCTGTTTTTT
15	TRBV27	TRBJ2-7	TRBD2	-	CASSSPSGVFYEQYF	TGTGCCAGCAGTTCACCTAGCGGCGTATTCTACGAGCAGTACTTC
18	TRBV25-1	TRBJ2-6	-	-	CASSGRWAGSSGANVLTF	TGTGCCAGCAGTGGGAGGTGGGCAGGGTCCTCTGGGGCCAACGTCCTGACTTTC
18	TRBV12-3/TRBV12-4	TRBJ2-1	-	-	CASSSGEIKRSQTNEQFF	TGTGCCAGCAGTTCCGGGGAAATCAAGCGAAGCCAAACCAATGAGCAGTTCTTC
15	TRBV15	TRBJ2-7	-	few	CATSAPTRRGHVQYF	TGTGCCACCAGCGCACCCACCCGCAGGGGTCATGTGCAGTACTTC
13	TRBV29-1	TRBJ2-3	TRBD2	many	CSVGTSGTDTQYF	TGCAGCGTTGGGACTAGCGGCACAGATACGCAGTATTTT
14	TRBV20-1	TRBJ2-7	TRBD1	few	CSARWDRPGYEQYF	TGCAGTGCTAGGTGGGACAGGCCCGGCTACGAGCAGTACTTC
18	TRBV11-1	TRBJ2-7	-	-	CASSPYPGSGLGSYEQYF	TGTGCCAGCAGCCCATACCCCGGTTCGGGACTCGGCTCCTACGAGCAGTACTTC
13	TRBV20-1	TRBJ2-5	-	-	CSARAGQEETQYF	TGCAGTGCTAGAGCGGGCCAGGAGGAGACCCAGTACTTC
15	TRBV30	TRBJ1-1	-	-	CAWSGHRSMNTEAFF	TGTGCCTGGAGTGGGCACAGGAGCATGAACACTGAAGCTTTCTTT
13	TRBV12-3/TRBV12-4	TRBJ2-7	-	many	CASSSSSSYEQYF	TGTGCCAGCAGCAGTTCGAGCTCCTACGAGCAGTACTTC
14	TRBV27	TRBJ1-4	TRBD1	-	CASRPRGGVEKLFF	TGTGCCAGCAGGCCCAGGGGGGGAGTTGAAAAACTGTTTTTT
17	TRBV10-3	TRBJ2-1	TRBD2	few	CAISESTSGRFHNEQFF	TGTGCCATCAGTGAGTCGACTAGCGGGAGATTCCACAATGAGCAGTTCTTC
17	TRBV20-1	TRBJ2-1	TRBD2	few	CSATRTSGDFHYNEQFF	TGCAGTGCTACCCGGACTAGCGGGGATTTTCACTACAATGAGCAGTTCTTC
13	TRBV20-1	TRBJ2-1	-	many	CSARFGGAYEQFF	TGCAGTGCTAGGTTTGGTGGGGCGTATGAGCAGTTCTTC
15	TRBV19	TRBJ1-4	TRBD1	-	CASSPNRGTDEKLFF	TGTGCCAGTAGTCCGAACAGGGGAACCGATGAAAAACTGTTTTTT
15	TRBV6-2/TRBV6-3	TRBJ2-4	-	-	CASSYVGASTLDQYF	TGTGCCAGCAGTTATGTCGGGGCCTCAACCCTCGATCAGTACTTC
15	TRBV4-2	TRBJ2-2	-	few	CASSHPNGANGELFF	TGTGCCAGCAGCCATCCCAATGGGGCGAACGGGGAGCTGTTTTTT
14	TRBV29-1	TRBJ2-7	TRBD2	-	CSVGRTSDSYEQYF	TGCAGCGTCGGTCGAACTAGCGACTCCTACGAGCAGTACTTC